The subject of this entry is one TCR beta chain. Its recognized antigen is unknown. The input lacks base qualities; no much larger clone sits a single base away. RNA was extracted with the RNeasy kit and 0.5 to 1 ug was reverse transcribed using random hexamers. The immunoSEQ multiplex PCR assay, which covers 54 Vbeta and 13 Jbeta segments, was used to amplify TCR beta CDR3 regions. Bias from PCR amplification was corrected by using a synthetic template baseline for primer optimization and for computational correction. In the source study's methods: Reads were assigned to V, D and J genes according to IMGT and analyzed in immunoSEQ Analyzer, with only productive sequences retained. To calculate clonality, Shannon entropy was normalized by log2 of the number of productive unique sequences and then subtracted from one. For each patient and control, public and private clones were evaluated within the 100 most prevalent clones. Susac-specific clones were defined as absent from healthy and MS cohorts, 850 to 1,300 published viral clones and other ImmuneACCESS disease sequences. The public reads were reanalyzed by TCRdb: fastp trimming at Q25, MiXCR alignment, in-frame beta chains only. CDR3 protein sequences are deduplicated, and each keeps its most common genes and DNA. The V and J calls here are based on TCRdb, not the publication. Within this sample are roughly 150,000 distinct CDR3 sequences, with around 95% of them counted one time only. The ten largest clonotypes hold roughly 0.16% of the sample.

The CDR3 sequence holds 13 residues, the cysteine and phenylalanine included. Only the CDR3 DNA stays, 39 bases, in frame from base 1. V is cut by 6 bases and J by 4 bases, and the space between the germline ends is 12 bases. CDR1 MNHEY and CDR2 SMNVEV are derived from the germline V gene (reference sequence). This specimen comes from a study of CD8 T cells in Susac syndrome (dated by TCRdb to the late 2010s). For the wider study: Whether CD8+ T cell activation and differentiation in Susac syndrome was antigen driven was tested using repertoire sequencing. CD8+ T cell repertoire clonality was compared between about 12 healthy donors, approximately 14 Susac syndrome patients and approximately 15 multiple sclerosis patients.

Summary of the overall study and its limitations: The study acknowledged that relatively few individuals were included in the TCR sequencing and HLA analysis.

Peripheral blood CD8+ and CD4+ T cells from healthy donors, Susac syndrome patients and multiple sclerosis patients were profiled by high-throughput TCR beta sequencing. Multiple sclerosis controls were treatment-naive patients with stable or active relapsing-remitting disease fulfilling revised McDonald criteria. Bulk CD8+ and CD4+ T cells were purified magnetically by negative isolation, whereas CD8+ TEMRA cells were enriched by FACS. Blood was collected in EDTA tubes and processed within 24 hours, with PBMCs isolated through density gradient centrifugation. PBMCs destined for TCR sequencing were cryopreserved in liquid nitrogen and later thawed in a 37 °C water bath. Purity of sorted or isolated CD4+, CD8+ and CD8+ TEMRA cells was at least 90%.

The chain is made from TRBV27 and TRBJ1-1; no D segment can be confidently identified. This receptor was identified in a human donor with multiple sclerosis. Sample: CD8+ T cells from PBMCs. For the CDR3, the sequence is CASSPGVSTEAFF. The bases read TGTGCCAGCAGCCCCGGCGTATCCACTGAAGCTTTCTTT.